This is a list of T cell receptor beta chains from one sample in a study of regulatory T cells in long-lasting Graves disease. MiXCR, run by TCRdb on the multiplex PCR reads, gives a single entry per CDR3 protein. Here the sample spans 450,000 to 500,000 distinct CDR3 sequences, 15% to 20% being singletons. The sample was also reused in another study, on T cells in Graves' hyperthyroidism and ophthalmopathy.

This specimen consisted of peripheral blood mononuclear cells (PBMCs), obtained at new diagnosis, from a patient treated with antithyroid drugs. Source of these receptors: a man aged 40-50 years with Graves disease. CDR3s include the opening cysteine and the closing phenylalanine or tryptophan. The D gene is left open where the match is weak. Expanded clones get a size class; other rows say once, few or many, or leave the size out.

j_call clone_size d_call v_call cdr3_aa cdr3_nt
TRBJ2-3 - TRBD2 TRBV20-1 CSASGTSGTDTQYF TGCAGTGCTTCTGGGACTAGCGGCACAGATACGCAGTATTTT
TRBJ2-7 many - TRBV2 CASSDDGSGVKQYF TGTGCCAGCAGTGACGACGGGTCGGGGGTCAAGCAGTACTTC
TRBJ2-1 many - TRBV20-1 CSARSGRGNEQFF TGCAGTGCTAGAAGTGGGCGCGGCAATGAGCAGTTCTTC
TRBJ2-7 few - TRBV10-2 CASSEIIWGDEQYF TGCGCCAGCAGTGAAATTATCTGGGGCGACGAGCAGTACTTC
TRBJ2-5 many TRBD1 TRBV5-1 CANSSGQQETQYF TGCGCCAACAGCTCGGGACAGCAAGAGACCCAGTACTTC
TRBJ1-2 - - TRBV28 CASSLVGGRGYTF TGTGCCAGCAGTTTAGTCGGGGGCAGGGGCTACACCTTC
TRBJ1-4 few - TRBV19 CASSTGPRQTNEKLFF TGTGCCAGTAGTACTGGACCAAGGCAGACTAATGAAAAACTGTTTTTT
TRBJ1-2 many - TRBV5-6 CASSPGQYGYTF TGTGCCAGCAGCCCAGGACAGTATGGCTACACCTTC
TRBJ2-1 many TRBD1 TRBV28 CASRDDRGGSWEQFF TGTGCCAGCAGGGATGACAGGGGAGGTTCTTGGGAGCAGTTCTTC
TRBJ1-5 - TRBD1 TRBV19 CASSPLGQGANQPQHF TGTGCCAGTAGTCCGCTGGGACAGGGGGCCAATCAGCCCCAGCATTTT
TRBJ2-4 - - TRBV3-1 CASSQDIGVQYF TGTGCCAGCAGCCAAGATATAGGGGTTCAGTACTTC
TRBJ2-5 many TRBD2 TRBV7-9 CASRPGLAGGQETQYF TGTGCCAGCAGACCGGGACTAGCGGGAGGGCAAGAGACCCAGTACTTC
TRBJ1-5 few - TRBV24-1 CATSDSVSDLNQPQHF TGTGCCACCAGTGATTCTGTCAGCGACCTCAATCAGCCCCAGCATTTT
TRBJ2-3 few - TRBV5-1 CASSPRGAVRNTDTQYF TGCGCCAGCAGCCCCCGAGGGGCTGTACGGAACACAGATACGCAGTATTTT
TRBJ2-7 - TRBD1 TRBV6-4 CASSDTRGHSSYEQYF TGTGCCAGCAGTGACACGAGGGGGCATAGCTCCTACGAGCAGTACTTC
TRBJ2-2 many TRBD2 TRBV7-2 CASSSGLASGELFF TGTGCCAGCAGCTCGGGACTAGCTTCCGGGGAGCTGTTTTTT
TRBJ1-1 - TRBD1 TRBV14 CASRDRGDTEAFF TGTGCCAGCAGGGACAGGGGCGACACTGAAGCTTTCTTT
TRBJ2-7 many - TRBV7-2 CASSFARSEQYF TGTGCCAGCAGCTTTGCTAGATCCGAGCAGTACTTC
TRBJ2-7 many - TRBV28 CASSLSPWDEQYF TGTGCCAGCAGTTTATCCCCCTGGGACGAGCAGTACTTC
TRBJ1-2 many TRBD1 TRBV28 CASSKGQNYGYTF TGTGCCAGCAGTAAGGGACAGAACTATGGCTACACCTTC
TRBJ2-5 many TRBD2 TRBV5-5 CASSLRLAGGQETQYF TGTGCCAGCAGCTTGCGTCTAGCGGGAGGGCAAGAGACCCAGTACTTC
TRBJ1-5 - - TRBV5-1 CASSSGTHSNQPQHF TGCGCCAGCAGCTCCGGGACTCACAGCAATCAGCCCCAGCATTTT
TRBJ2-7 few - TRBV10-1 CATATHSYEQYF TGCGCCACCGCGACCCACTCCTACGAGCAGTACTTC
TRBJ2-7 few TRBD2 TRBV15 CATSSGRVYEQYF TGTGCCACCAGCAGCGGGAGGGTATACGAGCAGTACTTC
TRBJ2-2 many TRBD1 TRBV28 CASSFYGTGGNTGELFF TGTGCCAGCAGTTTCTACGGGACAGGGGGTAACACCGGGGAGCTGTTTTTT
TRBJ2-6 - - TRBV19 CASRVGGANVLTF TGTGCCAGTAGGGTCGGTGGGGCCAACGTCCTGACTTTC
TRBJ2-5 - - TRBV19 CASSIDLRDRRETQYF TGTGCCAGTAGTATAGATTTGCGGGACCGGCGGGAGACCCAGTACTTC
TRBJ2-7 many - TRBV28 CASSLAVELYEQYF TGTGCCAGCAGTTTAGCGGTAGAACTCTACGAGCAGTACTTC